Presented here are 5 T cell receptor beta chains from one specimen sequenced in a study of cytomegalovirus exposure and HLA in healthy donors. PCR employed 60 Vbeta and 13 Jbeta primers. Here immunoSEQ multiplex PCR was the method, and the copy in TCRdb shows in-frame clones only, minus some. Among some 170,000 clones listed, 81% were seen once. Sequenced material: PBMCs. Receptors originate from a woman aged 25-40 years in good health and CMV-seronegative.

This clone was counted once. The CDR3 region is CASKRRGETQYF. The CDR3 DNA reads TGCGCCAGCAAGCGGAGGGGCGAGACCCAGTACTTC. V and J are TRBV23-1 and TRBJ2-5, with a weak D call TRBD2 (6 bases). TRBV23-1 falls under the ORF class, with uncertain function. With 7 bases removed from V and 5 bases from J, the gap between germline ends came to 11 bases. The CDR3 is 12 residues long.

The chain recombines TRBV19 with TRBJ2-4; 8 bases are shared with TRBD2. Unmatched junction bases numbered 7, after V lost 3 bases and J lost 0 bases. This CDR3 contains 17 residues. Germline CDR1 and CDR2: LNHDA and SQIVND (reference sequence). CDR3 in DNA: TGTGCCAGTAGTATGCCCGGACTAGCTCCAGCCAAAAACATTCAGTACTTC. Its translation is CASSMPGLAPAKNIQYF. The full variable domain, rest sourced from reference TRBV19 and TRBJ2-4, is DGGITQSPKYLFRKEGQNVTLSCEQNLNHDAMYWYRQDPGQGLRLIYYSQIVNDFQKGDIAEGYSVSREKKESFPLTVTSAQKNPTAFYLCASSMPGLAPAKNIQYFGAGTRLSVL.

The chain carries TRBV30 and TRBJ2-5; 7 positions agree with TRBD2. The J call may be mistaken, given a closer DNA end match to TRBJ2-7. The CDR3 length is 14 residues. CDR1 GTSNPN and CDR2 SVGIG come from the germline V gene (reference sequence). CDR3 sequence (DNA): TGTGCCTGGAGTGGCGGGAGTGCTCCCTACGAGCAGTACTTC. Encoded protein: CAWSGGSAPYEQYF.

The V gene is TRBV7-8, the J gene TRBJ2-2; TRBD1 might be the D (5 bases). Trimming shortened V by 3 bases and J by 6 bases, and 17 bases separated the two germline ends. Germline V gene data show CDR1 as SGHVS and CDR2 as FQNEAQ. CDR3 size: 16 residues. CDR3: CASSLPRQGPPGELFF. In nucleotides, the CDR3 is TGTGCCAGCAGCTTGCCGCGTCAGGGCCCCCCCGGGGAGCTGTTTTTT. The whole variable domain, filled in from reference TRBV7-8 and TRBJ2-2, reads GAGVSQSPRYKVAKRGQDVALRCDPISGHVSLFWYQQALGQGPEFLTYFQNEAQLDKSGLPSDRFFAERPEGSVSTLKIQRTQQEDSAVYLCASSLPRQGPPGELFFGEGSRLTVL.

The chain carries TRBV11-1 and TRBJ2-7, with TRBD2 matching 10 bases. J lost 1 base, V lost 5 bases, and 5 bases had no gene match. The germline gives CDR1 SGHAT, CDR2 FQDESV (reference sequence). This CDR3 is 15 amino acids long. Here the CDR3 DNA reads TGTGCCAGCAGCGGTGGACTAGCGGTATCCTACGAGCAGTACTTC. Its protein is CASSGGLAVSYEQYF.